This TCR beta chain was identified in a study of T cell responses to AZD1222 COVID-19 vaccine (dated by TCRdb to 2020 to 2023). About the investigation overall: TCR sequencing was performed for some 250 trial participants, of whom about 200 were given two doses of AZD1222 and about 25 were given two doses of MenACWY control vaccine. Trial participants were enrolled by age into subgroups of 18-55, 56-69 and 70-plus years, and around 150, 28 and 57 TCR-sequenced participants, respectively, were included in these subgroups. Beyond this particular receptor, the publication reports: Participants were mostly white British and included more females than males, and it was suggested by the authors that clonal diversity may have been underestimated. Because no day 14 peak-response samples were available, repertoires were characterized only after the peak T cell response. Reportedly, almost half of the unique spike-specific TCRs recognized epitopes lying outside the regions that are mutated in the B.1.351 and B.1.1.7 variants. CD4 TCRs associated with the vaccine covered the entire spike protein, and the dominant responses were in regions 160-218 and 743-854. Conclusions about previously exposed vaccinees were limited because only a handful of AZD1222 recipients were SARS-CoV-2 seropositive at baseline. After two AZD1222 doses, spike-specific TCR breadth and depth were significantly higher than at day 0 and than in MenACWY recipients. In the small 56-69-year group, the increase in depth fell short of significance, most likely because of low power.

Interpreted using the paper, the time point label stands for: about 28 days (+/-7) after the second vaccine dose. Because spike-specific TCR depth and breadth did not differ between the two schedules, AZD1222 recipients who got a second dose at roughly 4 weeks were pooled with those who got a second dose at roughly 12 weeks. Vaccinee samples came from UK trials COV001 and COV002, including a single-blind randomized controlled phase 2/3 trial of AZD1222 (ChAdOx1 nCoV-19) in healthy adults. For TCRbeta chain sequencing, PBMC samples were collected from trial participants at day 0 and at day 28 after the second dose. In the case of this clone: It lacks a known antigen. There are no base qualities to consult, and no much larger clone falls within one base.

The CDR3 regions of human TCRbeta chains were analyzed by immunosequencing. The authors processed their data as follows. Repertoire TCRs were matched against a reference library of SARS-CoV-2-specific TCRs generated with the MIRA antigen-specificity platform. Breadth was defined as the fraction of unique TCRs that were SARS-CoV-2-associated. Depth was defined as the fraction of total T cells that were SARS-CoV-2-associated. Using the MIRA data, every spike-specific TCR was mapped to the spike region that the TCR reacted to and assigned to either a CD4 or a CD8 class. Log10-transformed breadth and depth values were compared by one-way ANOVA with Sidak's multiple comparisons tests. The source is immuneACCESS, and TCRdb retained only in-frame sequences with V and J called. Part of the clones is not carried over; for the studies checked, unresolved V genes explain less than half of this, and the remainder is unexplained. V and J calls and clone size are as listed in that table; D and trimming were resolved from the DNA. Across this sample there are around 120,000 clones, with approximately 90% seen only once. The ten top clones hold 7.9% of the sample.

The material sequenced was peripheral blood, taken 28 days after the second AZD1222 dose. The TCR sequence derives from an adult who received the AZD1222 COVID-19 vaccine.

The DNA sequence is as follows: TGTGCCAGCAGTAAGTCGACAGGGTCTTCCGAGCAGTACTTC. This codes for CASSKSTGSSEQYF. Here the chain combines TRBV6-5 and TRBJ2-7; 7 junctional bases match TRBD1. V loses 5 bases at its end and J loses 6 bases; junction bases beyond the gene matches: 10. The germline V gene specifies MNHEY as CDR1 and SVGAGI as CDR2. The CDR3 goes from the cysteine to the phenylalanine over 14 residues. The read is trimmed to its CDR3 DNA, 42 bases read in frame from base 1.